This T cell receptor beta chain was retrieved from a study of long-term antiretroviral therapy in people with HIV. Every one of the donors gave at least one pre-ART PBMC sample and at least two post-ART PBMC samples. It was version v3.0 of the immunoSEQ assay that was run at survey level. Generated by immunoSEQ multiplex PCR, the TCRdb table keeps only in-frame clones and is missing some. This sample carries under 30,000 clones, about 88% of them seen once, and the ten largest clones take less than 8.5%. This clone has just a few counts. The CDR3 is made up of 15 amino acids. Trimming left V 3 bases short and J 2 bases short, with 11 bases between. The germline CDR1 and CDR2 sequences are SGHTA and FQGNSA.

The chain is built from TRBV7-2 and TRBJ1-5, with D uncertain. Sequencing used unsorted PBMCs, obtained about 5 years before starting antiretroviral therapy. The sequence derives from a man aged 50 to 60 with HIV. CDR3 loop: CASSFFEHGNQPQHF. As DNA, the CDR3 is TGTGCCAGCAGCTTTTTTGAGCATGGCAATCAGCCCCAGCATTTT.